The 31 T cell receptor beta chains listed next were all sequenced from one sample in a study of blood T cell repertoires in COVID-19. The data were produced by immunoSEQ multiplex PCR, yet TCRdb's version contains in-frame clones alone and is incomplete. Altogether about 400,000 clones are present, around 90% being singletons, with the ten largest covering around 2%. Sequenced material: PBMCs or T cells enriched from blood (not recorded which). Every receptor here comes from a woman between 40 and 55 years old with acute COVID-19.

The V and J genes are TRBV6-5 and TRBJ1-2; D not resolved. Germline V gene data show CDR1 as MNHEY and CDR2 as SVGAGI. Trimming left V 7 bases short and J 6 bases short, with 21 bases between. The CDR3 spans 15 residues. The CDR3, as DNA: TGTGCCAGCACCGGAGACTTCCTTAATTTACATGGCTACACCTTC. It encodes CASTGDFLNLHGYTF.

This chain connects TRBV11-3 to TRBJ2-7, with D perhaps TRBD2 (6 bases). The CDR3 runs to 13 residues. Trimming removed 1 base at V and 3 bases at J, with 7 bases between. CDR1 and CDR2 from the germline V gene are SGHNT and YENEEA. The CDR3 nucleotides read TGTGCCAGCAGCTTAGGACTAGACTACGAGCAGTACTTC. Its protein product is CASSLGLDYEQYF.

V and J are TRBV7-8 and TRBJ2-4; TRBD1 might be the D (5 bases). CDR1 and CDR2 from the germline V gene are SGHVS and FQNEAQ. The CDR3 contains 18 residues. The ends were cut back, 5 bases at V and 0 bases at J, with 20 bases in the middle. The CDR3 DNA reads as TGTGCCAGCAGCACCGGCTGGGTAGGGGAACTAGCCAAAAACATTCAGTACTTC. Protein: CASSTGWVGELAKNIQYF.

The chain couples TRBV3-1 (or the pseudogene TRBV3-2) to TRBJ1-3; D call uncertain. The V end was cut by 4 bases, the J end by 0 bases, with 7 bases between. From germline, CDR1 is LGHDT and CDR2 YNNKEL (reference sequence). CDR3 length: 14 residues. DNA of the CDR3: TGTGCCAGCAGCCGCACAGACTCTGGAAACACCATATATTTT. Translating it yields CASSRTDSGNTIYF.

The rearrangement links TRBV25-1 to TRBJ2-3, with 9 bases matching TRBD1. Losses at the gene ends were 3 bases for V and 6 bases for J; bases not matched to a gene: 10. The CDR3 length is 16 residues. The germline CDR1 and CDR2 sequences are MGHDK and SYGVNS. The CDR3, as DNA: TGTGCCAGCAGTGACGTTTTGGGACAGGGTGTGGATACGCAGTATTTT. It is translated as CASSDVLGQGVDTQYF.

The chain employs TRBV19 and TRBJ2-1; D is undetermined. Germline V CDR1 and CDR2: LNHDA, SQIVND (reference sequence). V lost 10 bases to trimming and J lost 5 bases, with 12 bases between them. CDR3 length equals 12 residues. In DNA form, the CDR3 reads TGTGCCAACCACGGAGAGGACAATGAGCAGTTCTTC. It is translated as CANHGEDNEQFF.

This clone was seen once. Here the CDR3 DNA reads TGTGCCAGCAGCGTATACAGGGGAGAGACCCAGTACTTC. Protein sequence: CASSVYRGETQYF. The rearrangement uses TRBV5-8 and TRBJ2-5; TRBD1 aligns across 7 bases. The V and J ends lost 4 bases and 4 bases, in that order; junction bases with no gene match: 4. The CDR3 has 13 amino acids. Germline CDR1 SGHTS, CDR2 YDEGEE.

This clone was seen only once. CDR3 in amino acids: CATSRDFIYGYTF. CDR3 coding DNA: TGTGCCACCAGCAGAGATTTCATTTATGGCTACACCTTC. This sequence joins TRBV15 and TRBJ1-2; D uncertain. The CDR3 spans 13 residues. The V gene lost 0 bases and the J gene lost 5 bases, with 7 bases spanning the gap. CDR1 LNHNV and CDR2 YYDKDF come from the germline V gene (reference sequence).

This clone was detected only a few times. This sequence joins TRBV5-1 and TRBJ1-5; D is possibly TRBD1 (6 bases). Germline V gene data show CDR1 as SGHRS and CDR2 as YFSETQ. With 0 bases removed from V and 4 bases from J, the gap between germline ends came to 11 bases. The CDR3 is 15 amino acids. CDR3: CASSLAGQGNQPQHF. Here the CDR3 DNA reads TGCGCCAGCAGCTTGGCCGGGCAGGGGAATCAGCCCCAGCATTTT.

The chain carries TRBV19 and TRBJ1-4; 9 bases map to TRBD1. CDR1 LNHDA and CDR2 SQIVND come from the germline V gene (reference sequence). V lost 4 bases to trimming and J lost 3 bases; unmatched junction nucleotides: 6. This CDR3 spans 16 amino acids. The CDR3 region is CASSTRTGESNEKLFF. The CDR3 DNA reads TGTGCCAGTAGTACGAGGACAGGGGAATCTAATGAAAAACTGTTTTTT.

The table lists this clone with a few counts. J is TRBJ1-3 and V is TRBV18; TRBD1 matches at 9 bases. V lost 3 bases to trimming and J lost 3 bases; unmatched junction nucleotides: 12. The CDR3 is made up of 18 amino acids. Germline lookup yields CDR1 KGHSH and CDR2 LQKENI. CDR3 in amino acids: CASSPLALQGAFGNTIYF. CDR3 DNA sequence: TGTGCCAGCTCACCCTTGGCTTTACAGGGGGCATTTGGAAACACCATATATTTT.

The V and J genes are TRBV10-3 and TRBJ2-2, with D possibly being TRBD2 (6 bases). Germline V gene lookup returns CDR1 ENHRY and CDR2 SYGVKD. The CDR3 is 16 amino acids. V lost 2 bases, J lost 3 bases, and 13 bases lay in between. The DNA of the CDR3 is TGTGCCATCAGTGAGGGGATGGGGGGACACACCGGGGAGCTGTTTTTT. Translation gives CAISEGMGGHTGELFF.

The V gene is TRBV30, the J gene TRBJ1-1; D not certain. Deletions cut 4 bases from V and 3 bases from J, with 15 bases between. This CDR3 contains 14 residues. The germline V gene encodes CDR1 GTSNPN and CDR2 SVGIG (reference sequence). The CDR3 DNA reads as TGTGCCTGGAAGCGGCCTATGAAGGACACTGAAGCTTTCTTT. Residues: CAWKRPMKDTEAFF.

The chain carries TRBV10-3 and TRBJ2-7; maybe TRBD2 (5 bases). The CDR3 runs 14 residues. CDR1 is ENHRY, CDR2 SYGVKD, per germline. Between the trimmed V and J ends, which lost 5 bases and 4 bases, there was a span of 15 bases. The CDR3 bases are TGTGCCATCAGTAGTCAGGCGGGCGGGTACGAGCAGTACTTC. It codes for CAISSQAGGYEQYF.

This chain joins TRBV5-1 and TRBJ2-1; D unclear. This CDR3 region has 13 residues. V was pared by 0 bases and J by 8 bases, with 9 bases between. CDR1 and CDR2 from the germline V gene are SGHRS and YFSETQ. CDR3 protein: CASSLAAGHEQFF. The CDR3 bases are TGCGCCAGCAGCTTGGCCGCTGGGCATGAGCAGTTCTTC.

The chain couples TRBV4-1 to TRBJ2-7, with 7 nucleotides matching TRBD1. V shed 6 bases, J shed 7 bases, and the junction held 9 bases outside the gene matches. The CDR3 sequence is 13 residues long. Germline CDR1 reads MGHRA; CDR2 reads YSYEKL. For the CDR3, the DNA is TGCGCCAGCAGTCCGGGACAGCTAGAAGAGCAGTACTTC. Translating gives CASSPGQLEEQYF.

The chain is built from TRBV12-5 and TRBJ1-1; D ambiguous. This CDR3 comprises 16 residues. Germline CDR1 LGHNT, CDR2 FRNRAP. The V and J ends lost 0 bases and 1 base respectively, with 12 bases between them. CDR3 coding DNA: TGTGCTAGTGGTTTGGTACTGGGCAGCCGGAACACTGAAGCTTTCTTT. It is translated as CASGLVLGSRNTEAFF.

The chain has TRBV11-3 and TRBJ2-7; 10 positions agree with TRBD1. The CDR3 is made up of 13 amino acids. The germline gives CDR1 SGHNT, CDR2 YENEEA. Trimming removed 7 bases from V and 2 bases from J; junction bases left unmatched: 2. CDR3 residues: CASKDRGTYEQYF. The DNA for the CDR3 is TGTGCCAGCAAGGACAGGGGGACCTACGAGCAGTACTTC.

The rearrangement links TRBV7-2 to TRBJ2-3; 7 bases are shared with TRBD2. The germline V gene encodes CDR1 SGHTA and CDR2 FQGNSA. Losses at the gene ends were 5 bases for V and 1 base for J; bases not matched to a gene: 0. This CDR3 has 13 amino acids. The CDR3 loop reads CASSGGGTDTQYF. In nucleotides, the CDR3 is TGTGCCAGCAGCGGGGGGGGCACAGATACGCAGTATTTT. The variable domain in full, with the rest retrieved from reference TRBV7-2 and TRBJ2-3, is GAGVSQSPSNKVTEKGKDVELRCDPISGHTALYWYRQSLGQGLEFLIYFQGNSAPDKSGLPSDRFSAERTGGSVSTLTIQRTQQEDSAVYLCASSGGGTDTQYFGPGTRLTVL.

DNA for the CDR3: TGTGCCACCAGCAGAGCCGCGTACGAGCAGTACTTC. The encoded protein is CATSRAAYEQYF. The chain combines TRBV15 with TRBJ2-7, with D hard to call. CDR3 length equals 12 residues. Germline V gene sequence: CDR1 LNHNV, CDR2 YYDKDF (reference sequence). V was clipped by 1 base and J by 4 bases, with 5 bases between them.

The chain is built from TRBV10-1 and TRBJ1-2; 11 bases agree with TRBD1. The CDR3 extends over 14 amino acids. Trimming cost V 7 bases and J 5 bases; bases outside gene matches: 6. Germline V gene data show CDR1 as WNHNN and CDR2 as SYGVQD (reference sequence). Here the CDR3 reads CASTDRGRGYGYTF. CDR3 bases: TGCGCCAGCACGGACAGGGGGCGAGGATATGGCTACACCTTC.

The chain has TRBV5-5 and TRBJ2-5; 8 bases fit TRBD1. Losses at the gene ends were 4 bases for V and 1 base for J; bases not matched to a gene: 12. Germline V gene sequence: CDR1 SGHKS, CDR2 YYEKEE (reference sequence). The CDR3 length is 17 residues. The CDR3 bases are TGTGCCAGCAGCGCGGCACCGCAGGGGGCTTTCCAAGAGACCCAGTACTTC. Protein product: CASSAAPQGAFQETQYF.

V usage is TRBV9 and J usage is TRBJ1-3; TRBD1 matches at 8 bases. V shed 5 bases, J shed 6 bases, and the junction held 7 bases outside the gene matches. The length of the CDR3 is 14 residues. The V gene's germline CDR1 is SGDLS and CDR2 YYNGEE. CDR3 region: CASSLTGAENTIYF. In nucleotides, the CDR3 is TGTGCCAGCAGTCTGACAGGGGCCGAAAACACCATATATTTT.

The chain links TRBV19 to TRBJ1-4; 8 nucleotides line up with TRBD1. The CDR3 has 13 residues. V lost 10 bases and J lost 3; bases outside the gene matches: 4. Per the germline V gene, CDR1 is LNHDA and CDR2 is SQIVND (reference sequence). CDR3 nucleotides: TGTGCCACTCAGGGGGCGGCTAATGAAAAACTGTTTTTT. Its protein product is CATQGAANEKLFF.

The rearrangement uses TRBV3-1 (or the pseudogene TRBV3-2) and TRBJ1-3, with D possibly TRBD1 on 6 matching bases. This CDR3 has 17 residues. V was clipped by 1 base and J by 0 bases, with 13 bases between them. CDR1 is LGHDT and CDR2 is YNNKEL in the germline V gene (reference sequence). In DNA form, the CDR3 reads TGTGCCAGCAGCCAAGGTGGGGGCGGCAGCTCTGGAAACACCATATATTTT. It is translated as CASSQGGGGSSGNTIYF.

The chain has TRBV2 and TRBJ2-5, with D perhaps TRBD2 (7 bases). Germline-derived CDR1 and CDR2 are SNHLY and FYNNEI. V lost 5 bases to trimming and J lost 3 bases, with 19 bases between them. The CDR3 is made up of 16 amino acids. The CDR3 DNA sequence: TGTGCCAGCAGTCCCTGGCTTGGCGGGGGCAAAGAGACCCAGTACTTC. Amino acid sequence: CASSPWLGGGKETQYF. Full variable domain (remainder filled in from reference TRBV2 and TRBJ2-5): EPEVTQTPSHQVTQMGQEVILRCVPISNHLYFYWYRQILGQKVEFLVSFYNNEISEKSEIFDDQFSVERPDGSNFTLKIRSTKLEDSAMYFCASSPWLGGGKETQYFGPGTRLLVL.

This chain joins TRBV29-1 and TRBJ1-1; 7 nucleotides align to TRBD1. The ends lost 0 bases at V and 5 bases at J; junction bases unmatched: 12. Germline-derived CDR1 and CDR2 are SQVTM and ANQGSEA. This CDR3 has 16 amino acids. The CDR3 DNA is TGCAGCGTTGAAGAAGATAAAACAGGGGTTAGGACTGAAGCTTTCTTT. Translating gives CSVEEDKTGVRTEAFF.

The chain recombines TRBV4-1 with TRBJ1-2; D is possibly TRBD1 (5 bases). This CDR3 contains 17 residues. The germline V gene encodes CDR1 MGHRA and CDR2 YSYEKL. V was shortened by 0 bases and J by 4 bases, with 18 bases between the two germline ends. CDR3 DNA: TGCGCCAGCAGCCAAGAAGGGGCTGGGTCGGGGGGCTATGGCTACACCTTC. Translation gives CASSQEGAGSGGYGYTF.

The chain combines TRBV5-8 with TRBJ2-1, with 7 bases identical to TRBD1. Germline V CDR1 and CDR2: SGHTS, YDEGEE. With V trimmed by 2 bases and J by 4 bases, 3 bases remained unmatched. There are 14 residues in the CDR3. The CDR3 bases are TGTGCCAGCAGCTTTGGACAGGCGTACAATGAGCAGTTCTTC. Amino acid sequence: CASSFGQAYNEQFF. Complete variable domain (other parts from reference TRBV5-8 and TRBJ2-1): EAGVTQSPTHLIKTRGQQATLRCSPISGHTSVYWYQQALGLGLQFLLWYDEGEERNRGNFPPRFSGRQFPNYSSELNVNALELEDSALYLCASSFGQAYNEQFFGPGTRLTVL.

This clone was recorded a few times. CDR3 residues: CASSERRGTDTQYF. In nucleotides, the CDR3 is TGCGCCAGCAGTGAGAGGAGGGGAACGGATACGCAGTATTTT. The rearrangement joins TRBV10-1 to TRBJ2-3, with D perhaps matching TRBD2 (6 bases). Trimming shortened V by 2 bases and J by 6 bases, and 12 bases separated the two germline ends. The germline V gene encodes CDR1 WNHNN and CDR2 SYGVQD (reference sequence). The CDR3 covers 14 residues.

The chain recombines TRBV27 with TRBJ2-1; D is perhaps TRBD2 (6 bases). The CDR3 length is 13 residues. Germline CDR1 reads MNHEY; CDR2 reads SMNVEV (reference sequence). The V gene lost 8 bases and the J gene lost 8 bases, with 16 bases spanning the gap. For the CDR3, the DNA is TGTGCCAGCTGCCCGGGAGCGTTCCATGAGCAGTTCTTC. The encoded protein is CASCPGAFHEQFF.